The sequence of this T cell receptor beta chain was determined in a study of blood T cell repertoires in COVID-19. The CDR3 is 16 amino acids. The repertoire was sequenced with immunoSEQ multiplex PCR; TCRdb's copy has only in-frame clones and lacks some. This table has 300,000 to 450,000 clones, roughly 90% appearing once. This sequence was found in a woman in her thirties who had been exposed to COVID-19. Material: PBMCs or T cells enriched from blood (not recorded which). The chain couples TRBV21-1 to TRBJ2-7; TRBD2, the D gene given by the table, was not confirmed from the DNA. TRBV21-1 is given as a pseudogene. In DNA form, the CDR3 reads TGTGCCAGCAGCCAGGGGTGGGAGGGAAGCTCCTACGAGCAGTACTTC. The encoded protein is CASSQGWEGSSYEQYF.